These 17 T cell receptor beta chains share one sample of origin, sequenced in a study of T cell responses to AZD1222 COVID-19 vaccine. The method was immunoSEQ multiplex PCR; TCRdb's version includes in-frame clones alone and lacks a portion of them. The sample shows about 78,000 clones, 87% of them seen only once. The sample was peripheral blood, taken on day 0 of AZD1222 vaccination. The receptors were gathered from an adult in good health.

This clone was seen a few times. CDR3 coding DNA: TGTGCCAGCAGCAAAGTTCCTTTTAGCAATCAGCCCCAGCATTTT. Encoded protein: CASSKVPFSNQPQHF. This chain connects TRBV21-1 to TRBJ1-5. TRBV21-1 is tagged as a pseudogene. The CDR3 has 15 amino acids.

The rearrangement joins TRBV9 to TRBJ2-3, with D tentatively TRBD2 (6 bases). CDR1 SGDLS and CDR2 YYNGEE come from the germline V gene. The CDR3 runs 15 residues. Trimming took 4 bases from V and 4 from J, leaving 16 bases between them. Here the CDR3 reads CASSPRGGGPDTQYF. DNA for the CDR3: TGTGCCAGCAGCCCCCGGGGAGGCGGGCCAGATACGCAGTATTTT. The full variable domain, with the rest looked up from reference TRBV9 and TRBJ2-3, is DSGVTQTPKHLITATGQRVTLRCSPRSGDLSVYWYQQSLDQGLQFLIQYYNGEERAKGNILERFSAQQFPDLHSELNLSSLELGDSALYFCASSPRGGGPDTQYFGPGTRLTVL.

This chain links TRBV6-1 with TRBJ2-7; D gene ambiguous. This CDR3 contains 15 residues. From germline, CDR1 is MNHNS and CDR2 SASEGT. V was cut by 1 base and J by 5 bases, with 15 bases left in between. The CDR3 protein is CASSEVVGPPNEQYF. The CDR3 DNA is TGTGCCAGCAGTGAAGTAGTGGGCCCCCCCAACGAGCAGTACTTC.

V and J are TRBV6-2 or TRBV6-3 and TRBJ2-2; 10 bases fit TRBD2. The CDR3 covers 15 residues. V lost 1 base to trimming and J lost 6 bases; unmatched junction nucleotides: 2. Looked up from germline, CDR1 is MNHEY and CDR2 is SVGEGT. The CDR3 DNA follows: TGTGCCAGCAGTTACTTAGCGGGAGGAGCCGGGGAGCTGTTTTTT. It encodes CASSYLAGGAGELFF.

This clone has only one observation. CDR3 DNA: TGTGCCAGCAGCTACGGGGTCCTCGGTCACACCATATATTTT. Protein: CASSYGVLGHTIYF. The chain carries TRBV5-4 and TRBJ1-3; the D is unclear. This CDR3 is built from 14 residues. The germline V and J ends were trimmed by 3 bases and 8 bases, with 15 bases remaining between them. CDR1 and CDR2 (germline): SGHNT, YYREEE (reference sequence).

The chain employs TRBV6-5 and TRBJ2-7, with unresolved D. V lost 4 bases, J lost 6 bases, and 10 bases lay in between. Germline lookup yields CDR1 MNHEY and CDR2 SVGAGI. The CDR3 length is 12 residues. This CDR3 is CASSSSLSEQYF. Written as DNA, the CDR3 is TGTGCCAGCAGTTCCTCTCTTAGCGAGCAGTACTTC.

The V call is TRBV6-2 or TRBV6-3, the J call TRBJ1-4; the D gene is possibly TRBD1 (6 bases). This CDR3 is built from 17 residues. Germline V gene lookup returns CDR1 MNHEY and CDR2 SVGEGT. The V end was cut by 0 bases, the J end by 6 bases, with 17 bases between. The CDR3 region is CASSYSTVSGGHEKLFF. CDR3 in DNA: TGTGCCAGCAGTTACTCGACGGTTAGCGGGGGCCATGAAAAACTGTTTTTT.

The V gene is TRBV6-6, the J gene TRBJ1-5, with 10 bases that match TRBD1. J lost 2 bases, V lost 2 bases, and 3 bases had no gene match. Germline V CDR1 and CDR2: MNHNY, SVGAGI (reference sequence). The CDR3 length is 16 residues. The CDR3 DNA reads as TGTGCCAGCAGTTACGACAGGGGGCGGCGCAATCAGCCCCAGCATTTT. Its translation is CASSYDRGRRNQPQHF.

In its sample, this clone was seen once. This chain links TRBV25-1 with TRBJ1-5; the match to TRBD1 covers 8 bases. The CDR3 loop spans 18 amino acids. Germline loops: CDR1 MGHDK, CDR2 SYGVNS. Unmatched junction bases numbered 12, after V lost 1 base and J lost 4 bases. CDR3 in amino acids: CASSESGDPGGRNQPQHF. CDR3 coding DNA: TGTGCCAGCAGTGAATCGGGAGATCCAGGGGGCCGTAATCAGCCCCAGCATTTT. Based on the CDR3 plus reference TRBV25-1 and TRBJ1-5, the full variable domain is EADIYQTPRYLVIGTGKKITLECSQTMGHDKMYWYQQDPGMELHLIHYSYGVNSTEKGDLSSESTVSRIRTEHFPLTLESARPSHTSQYLCASSESGDPGGRNQPQHFGDGTRLSIL.

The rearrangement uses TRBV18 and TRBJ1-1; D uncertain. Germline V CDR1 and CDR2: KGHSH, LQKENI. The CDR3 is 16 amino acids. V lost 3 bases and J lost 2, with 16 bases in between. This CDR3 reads CASSPQEKGGNTEAFF. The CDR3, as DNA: TGTGCCAGCTCACCTCAAGAGAAGGGTGGTAACACTGAAGCTTTCTTT.

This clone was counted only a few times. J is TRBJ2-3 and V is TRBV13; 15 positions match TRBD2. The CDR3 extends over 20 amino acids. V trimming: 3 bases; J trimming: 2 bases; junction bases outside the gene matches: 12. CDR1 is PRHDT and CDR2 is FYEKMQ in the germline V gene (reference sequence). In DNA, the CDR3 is TGTGCCAGCAGCTTTTTAGGACTAGCGGGAGGGCCTCAAGACACAGATACGCAGTATTTT. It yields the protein CASSFLGLAGGPQDTDTQYF.

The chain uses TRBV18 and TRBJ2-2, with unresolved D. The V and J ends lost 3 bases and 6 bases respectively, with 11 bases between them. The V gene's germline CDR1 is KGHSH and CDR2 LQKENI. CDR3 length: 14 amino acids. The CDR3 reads CASSPVTSPGELFF. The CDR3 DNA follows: TGTGCCAGCTCACCGGTAACTTCTCCCGGGGAGCTGTTTTTT.

CDR3: CASSSLVSEQFF. The CDR3 nucleotides read TGTGCCAGCAGCTCGTTGGTTTCCGAGCAGTTCTTC. The V and J genes are TRBV9 and TRBJ2-1; no reliable D call. Trimming took off 4 bases at V and 10 bases at J, with 12 bases between the two ends. The CDR3 loop spans 12 amino acids. Germline values: CDR1 SGDLS, CDR2 YYNGEE. Full variable domain (missing parts from reference TRBV9 and TRBJ2-1): DSGVTQTPKHLITATGQRVTLRCSPRSGDLSVYWYQQSLDQGLQFLIQYYNGEERAKGNILERFSAQQFPDLHSELNLSSLELGDSALYFCASSSLVSEQFFGPGTRLTVL.

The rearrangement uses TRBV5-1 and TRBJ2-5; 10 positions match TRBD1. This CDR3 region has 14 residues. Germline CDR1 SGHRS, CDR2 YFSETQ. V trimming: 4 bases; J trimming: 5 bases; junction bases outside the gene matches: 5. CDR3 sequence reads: CASSGRTGGETQYF. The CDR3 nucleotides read TGCGCCAGCAGCGGTCGGACAGGGGGTGAGACCCAGTACTTC. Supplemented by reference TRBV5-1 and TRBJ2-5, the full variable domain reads KAGVTQTPRYLIKTRGQQVTLSCSPISGHRSVSWYQQTPGQGLQFLFEYFSETQRNKGNFPGRFSGRQFSNSRSEMNVSTLELGDSALYLCASSGRTGGETQYFGPGTRLLVL.

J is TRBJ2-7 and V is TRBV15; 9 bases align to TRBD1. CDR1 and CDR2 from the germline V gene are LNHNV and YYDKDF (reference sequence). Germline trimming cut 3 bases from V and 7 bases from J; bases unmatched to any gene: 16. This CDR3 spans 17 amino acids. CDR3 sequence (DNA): TGTGCCACCAGCAGGGCTGGACAGGGGCACTACTTGGAGGAGCAGTACTTC. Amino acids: CATSRAGQGHYLEEQYF.

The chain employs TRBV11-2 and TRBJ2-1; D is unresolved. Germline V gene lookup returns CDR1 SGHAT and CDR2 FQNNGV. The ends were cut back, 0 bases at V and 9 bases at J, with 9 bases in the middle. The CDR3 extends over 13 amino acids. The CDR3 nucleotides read TGTGCCAGCAGCTTAGATCTTGGGCGTGAGCAGTTCTTC. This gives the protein CASSLDLGREQFF.

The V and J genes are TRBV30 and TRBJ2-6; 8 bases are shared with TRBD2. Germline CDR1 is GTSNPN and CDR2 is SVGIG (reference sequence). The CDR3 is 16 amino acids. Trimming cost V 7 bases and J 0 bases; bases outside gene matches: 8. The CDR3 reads CAYGAGGSSGANVLTF. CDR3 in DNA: TGTGCCTACGGGGCGGGAGGTAGCTCTGGGGCCAACGTCCTGACTTTC. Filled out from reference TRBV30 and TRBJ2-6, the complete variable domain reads SQTIHQWPATLVQPVGSPLSLECTVEGTSNPNLYWYRQAAGRGLQLLFYSVGIGQISSEVPQNLSASRPQDRQFILSSKKLLLSDSGFYLCAYGAGGSSGANVLTFGAGSRLTVL.